These 22 T cell receptor beta chains came from one sample sequenced in a study of beta chain features in type 1 diabetes. All of the isolated RNA was reverse transcribed, so expressed TCRB transcripts were sequenced. Produced via immunoSEQ multiplex PCR; TCRdb's table is partial and in-frame only. The sample has 130,000 to 150,000 clones; around 50% are singletons. Material: Tregs from blood. Receptors were obtained from a man aged 18 to 30 in good health.

The V and J genes are TRBV19 and TRBJ2-1; D not resolved. Germline CDR1 LNHDA, CDR2 SQIVND (reference sequence). Trimming took 0 bases from V and 1 from J, leaving 10 bases between them. The length of the CDR3 is 16 residues. In DNA form, the CDR3 reads TGTGCCAGTAGTATAGATCTACGGGTTTCCTACAATGAGCAGTTCTTC. Encoded protein: CASSIDLRVSYNEQFF.

The chain joins TRBV9 to TRBJ2-3; D is ambiguous. Deletions cut 0 bases from V and 3 bases from J, with 11 bases between. The germline V gene encodes CDR1 SGDLS and CDR2 YYNGEE. The CDR3 consists of 15 residues. The CDR3 nucleotides are TGTGCCAGCAGCGTAGGAGTCTACCCGACAGATACGCAGTATTTT. Amino acids: CASSVGVYPTDTQYF.

The genes are TRBV7-2 and TRBJ1-6; no clear D. This CDR3 comprises 15 residues. Germline values: CDR1 SGHTA, CDR2 FQGNSA. The V and J ends lost 4 bases and 3 bases respectively, with 10 bases between them. The CDR3 sequence: CASSSRVNYNSPLHF. The CDR3 DNA reads as TGTGCCAGCAGCTCCCGGGTGAACTATAATTCACCCCTCCACTTT.

This clone was seen a single time. The chain has TRBV19 and TRBJ1-2; 8 bases are a match to TRBD1. Per germline, CDR1 LNHDA and CDR2 SQIVND (reference sequence). This CDR3 region has 14 residues. Trimming removed 6 bases from V and 4 bases from J; junction bases left unmatched: 7. CDR3 protein: CASRRTGRIYGYTF. The CDR3 DNA follows: TGTGCCAGTAGAAGGACAGGGAGGATCTATGGCTACACCTTC.

The chain carries TRBV28 and TRBJ2-7, with TRBD2 identical over 10 bases. Trimming removed 4 bases from V and 3 bases from J; junction bases left unmatched: 9. Germline values: CDR1 MDHEN, CDR2 SYDVKM. This CDR3 contains 16 residues. CDR3 DNA sequence: TGTGCCAGCAGTTCTATAGCGGGAGGCCGTTTCTACGAGCAGTACTTC. This gives the protein CASSSIAGGRFYEQYF.

This clone was observed a handful of times. The chain combines TRBV27 with TRBJ2-2; a weak D match, TRBD2 (6 bases). The CDR3 length is 21 residues. Per the germline V gene, CDR1 is MNHEY and CDR2 is SMNVEV (reference sequence). V lost 2 bases and J lost 3, with 28 bases in between. The CDR3 region has the DNA TGTGCCAGCAGTTTAATCTCGAGGAGGGTGGGGGAGTTTAGGTACACCGGGGAGCTGTTTTTT. Translated: CASSLISRRVGEFRYTGELFF.

In this sample, this clone turned up a few times. The rearrangement links TRBV7-2 to TRBJ2-1; 7 bases agree with TRBD2. Per the germline V gene, CDR1 is SGHTA and CDR2 is FQGNSA. CDR3 size: 15 residues. V lost 4 bases and J lost 0; bases outside the gene matches: 3. CDR3 protein: CASSSSGISYNEQFF. In nucleotides, the CDR3 is TGTGCCAGCAGCTCAAGCGGGATCTCCTACAATGAGCAGTTCTTC.

This clone was detected only a few times. V usage is TRBV4-3 and J usage is TRBJ2-7, with TRBD1 as a possible D gene (6 bases). The CDR3 consists of 13 residues. Deletions cut 0 bases from V and 7 bases from J, with 10 bases between. Looked up from germline, CDR1 is LGHNA and CDR2 is YSLEER. In DNA, the CDR3 is TGCGCCAGCAGCCAAGATTGGGGGCCGGAGCAGTACTTC. Residues: CASSQDWGPEQYF.

This chain connects TRBV9 to TRBJ2-7, with 7 positions matching TRBD1. J gave up 2 bases and V 3 bases, and 5 bases lay outside the gene matches. This CDR3 comprises 14 residues. Germline V gives CDR1 SGDLS, CDR2 YYNGEE. In DNA, the CDR3 is TGTGCCAGCAGCGCCGGGACAGCCCCCTACGAGCAGTACTTC. Translated: CASSAGTAPYEQYF.

The DNA of the CDR3 is TGTGCCAGCAGTTACTTAACCGGTCTTGGCTACACCTTC. This encodes CASSYLTGLGYTF. V usage is TRBV6-5 and J usage is TRBJ1-2, with D uncertain. V dropped 1 base and J dropped 7 bases, with 10 bases sitting between them. CDR1 and CDR2 from the germline V gene are MNHEY and SVGAGI. The CDR3 is made up of 13 amino acids.

The rearrangement links TRBV18 to TRBJ1-1; TRBD1 aligns across 7 bases. This CDR3 has 12 residues. V dropped 3 bases and J dropped 7; count of bases not matched to a gene: 2. Germline loops: CDR1 KGHSH, CDR2 LQKENI. CDR3 residues: CASSPRGIEAFF. The CDR3 DNA follows: TGTGCCAGCTCACCCAGGGGGATTGAAGCTTTCTTT.

The chain uses TRBV5-1 and TRBJ2-3, with TRBD1 identical over 11 bases. Trimming at V came to 0 bases and at J to 4 bases, leaving 7 bases not matched to a gene. This CDR3 region has 17 residues. Germline values: CDR1 SGHRS, CDR2 YFSETQ. The DNA for the CDR3 is TGCGCCAGCAGCTTGGCGGGGACAGGGGGATCCGCAGATACGCAGTATTTT. Its translation is CASSLAGTGGSADTQYF. Full variable domain (outside the CDR3, taken from reference TRBV5-1 and TRBJ2-3): KAGVTQTPRYLIKTRGQQVTLSCSPISGHRSVSWYQQTPGQGLQFLFEYFSETQRNKGNFPGRFSGRQFSNSRSEMNVSTLELGDSALYLCASSLAGTGGSADTQYFGPGTRLTVL.

This chain links TRBV19 with TRBJ2-3; perhaps TRBD2 as D (5 bases). The CDR3 is made up of 13 amino acids. Germline CDR1 reads LNHDA; CDR2 reads SQIVND (reference sequence). The V gene lost 8 bases and the J gene lost 4 bases, with 13 bases spanning the gap. The CDR3: CASSWGDSDTQYF. CDR3 nucleotides: TGTGCCAGTTCATGGGGAGACTCAGATACGCAGTATTTT.

The rearrangement joins TRBV15 to TRBJ2-3, with unresolved D. There are 19 residues in the CDR3. Germline V gene sequence: CDR1 LNHNV, CDR2 YYDKDF (reference sequence). Trimming left V 1 base short and J 2 bases short, with 22 bases between. The CDR3 region has the DNA TGTGCCACCAGCAGAGGGGCTCCTTTTACAGCAGCATACACAGATACGCAGTATTTT. Amino acids: CATSRGAPFTAAYTDTQYF.

The chain carries TRBV12-5 and TRBJ1-1; D may be TRBD1 (6 bases). The germline V gene encodes CDR1 LGHNT and CDR2 FRNRAP. The ends were cut back, 5 bases at V and 5 bases at J, with 18 bases in the middle. The CDR3 is 15 residues long. The CDR3 bases are TGTGCTAGTGGTGACCAGAAAACAGGGAAGACTGAAGCTTTCTTT. Translated: CASGDQKTGKTEAFF.

This clone was observed a few times. V gene TRBV28 combines with J gene TRBJ1-6; 8 positions match TRBD1. The CDR3 totals 15 residues. Germline CDR1 reads MDHEN; CDR2 reads SYDVKM. The ends lost 7 bases at V and 6 bases at J; junction bases unmatched: 8. The CDR3 protein is CASIIGTGSNSPLHF. CDR3 coding DNA: TGTGCCAGCATCATCGGGACAGGCAGTAATTCACCCCTCCACTTT.

The rearrangement joins TRBV5-1 to TRBJ2-2; 11 positions agree with TRBD1. Per the germline V gene, CDR1 is SGHRS and CDR2 is YFSETQ. V was clipped by 0 bases and J by 7 bases; unmatched bases: 5. The CDR3 loop spans 16 amino acids. In DNA form, the CDR3 reads TGCGCCAGCAGCTTGGCCGGACAGGGGGCGATCGGGGAGCTGTTTTTT. Its protein product is CASSLAGQGAIGELFF.

The chain uses TRBV4-2 and TRBJ2-7; 7 positions agree with TRBD2. The trim removed 4 bases at V and 5 bases at J, leaving 14 bases unmatched. The CDR3 loop spans 16 amino acids. The V gene's germline CDR1 is LGHNA and CDR2 YNFKEQ. Here the CDR3 reads CASSPLAGEGDHEQYF. The CDR3 DNA sequence: TGTGCCAGCAGCCCCCTAGCTGGGGAGGGAGACCACGAGCAGTACTTC.

The rearrangement uses TRBV30 and TRBJ2-1; D is possibly TRBD2 (6 bases). Trimming stripped 4 bases from V and 0 bases from J, with 13 bases between. Germline V gives CDR1 GTSNPN, CDR2 SVGIG (reference sequence). The CDR3 is made up of 15 amino acids. DNA for the CDR3: TGTGCCTGGACAGTAGCGGTCAGCTCCTACAATGAGCAGTTCTTC. It encodes CAWTVAVSSYNEQFF.

This clone was seen a handful of times. The chain recombines TRBV7-2 with TRBJ1-3; TRBD1 matches 8 bases. The CDR3 is 14 residues long. The ends lost 6 bases at V and 4 bases at J; junction bases unmatched: 5. Germline values: CDR1 SGHTA, CDR2 FQGNSA. The CDR3 DNA reads as TGTGCCAGCAGGCAGGGGGCGCGAGGAAACACCATATATTTT. Protein sequence: CASRQGARGNTIYF.

The chain is built from TRBV18 and TRBJ2-7, with TRBD2 matching 8 bases. Trimming at V came to 0 bases and at J to 4 bases, leaving 5 bases not matched to a gene. The CDR3 consists of 15 residues. From germline, CDR1 is KGHSH and CDR2 LQKENI. The CDR3, as DNA: TGTGCCAGCTCACCACCCAGCGGGGGAGATTACGAGCAGTACTTC. Its translation: CASSPPSGGDYEQYF. The full variable domain, rest sourced from reference TRBV18 and TRBJ2-7, is NAGVMQNPRHLVRRRGQEARLRCSPMKGHSHVYWYRQLPEEGLKFMVYLQKENIIDESGMPKERFSAEFPKEGPSILRIQQVVRGDSAAYFCASSPPSGGDYEQYFGPGTRLTVT.

The chain recombines TRBV6-6 with TRBJ2-2; D not certain. This CDR3 is 15 amino acids long. Germline assignment: CDR1 MNHNY and CDR2 SVGAGI (reference sequence). V lost 2 bases and J lost 4, with 11 bases in between. The CDR3 DNA follows: TGTGCCAGCAGTTACAGTAGGCCGGGCACCGGGGAGCTGTTTTTT. The encoded protein is CASSYSRPGTGELFF.